This TCR beta chain was retrieved from a study of T cells in localized non-small cell lung cancer. Germline V gene sequence: CDR1 SGHTA, CDR2 FQGNSA. The CDR3 contains 16 residues. V trimming: 5 bases; J trimming: 2 bases; junction bases outside the gene matches: 10. Whole-study results and caveats: Density of T cells in blood, when higher, went with longer overall survival. Appearance in adjacent lung was seen for a median approximately 59 of the top 100 tumor clones.

The protocol was immunoSEQ multiplex PCR, while the TCRdb copy is restricted to in-frame clones and leaves out a portion. The top ten clones hold roughly 21% of a sample with 65,000 to 95,000 clones, about 78% of them seen once. Comments on this clone: Its specificity is unknown.

This material consisted of PBMCs, taken before any cancer treatment. This TCR was recovered from a man aged 35 to 70 with stage II squamous cell lung carcinoma. The chain employs TRBV7-2 and TRBJ2-7; 9 bases align to TRBD2. The CDR3 spells CASSRVGAGGTYEQYF. Written as DNA, the CDR3 is TGTGCCAGCAGCCGTGTTGGAGCGGGAGGAACCTACGAGCAGTACTTC.